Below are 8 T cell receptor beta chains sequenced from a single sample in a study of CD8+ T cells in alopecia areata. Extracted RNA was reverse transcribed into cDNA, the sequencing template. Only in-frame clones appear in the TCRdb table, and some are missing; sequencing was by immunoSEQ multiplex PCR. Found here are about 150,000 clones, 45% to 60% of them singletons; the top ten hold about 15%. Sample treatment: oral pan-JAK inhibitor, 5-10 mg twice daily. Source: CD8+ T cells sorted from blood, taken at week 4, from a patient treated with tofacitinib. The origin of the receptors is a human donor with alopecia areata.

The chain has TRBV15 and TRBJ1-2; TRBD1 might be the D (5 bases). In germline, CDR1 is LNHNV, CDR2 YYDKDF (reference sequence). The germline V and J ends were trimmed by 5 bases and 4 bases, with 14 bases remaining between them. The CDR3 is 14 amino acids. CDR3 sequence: CATSHAGAGYGYTF. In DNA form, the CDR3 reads TGTGCCACCAGCCATGCCGGGGCAGGCTATGGCTACACCTTC.

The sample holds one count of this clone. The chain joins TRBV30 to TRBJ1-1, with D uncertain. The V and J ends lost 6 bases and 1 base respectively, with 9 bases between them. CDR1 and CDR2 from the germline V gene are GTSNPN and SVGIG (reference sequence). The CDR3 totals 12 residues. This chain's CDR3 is CACRTANTEAFF. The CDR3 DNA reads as TGTGCCTGCCGGACGGCGAACACTGAAGCTTTCTTT.

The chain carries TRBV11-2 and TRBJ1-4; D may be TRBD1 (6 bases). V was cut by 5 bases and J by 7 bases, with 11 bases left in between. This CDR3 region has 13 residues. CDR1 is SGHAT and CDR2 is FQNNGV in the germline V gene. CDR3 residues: CASSGQHGEKLFF. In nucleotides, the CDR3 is TGTGCCAGCAGCGGACAGCACGGTGAAAAACTGTTTTTT.

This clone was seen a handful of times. The CDR3 spells CASSLGPRPTGELFF. The CDR3 nucleotides are TGTGCCAGCAGCTTAGGCCCGCGCCCCACCGGGGAGCTGTTTTTT. V gene TRBV7-8 combines with J gene TRBJ2-2; no firm D call. Deletions cut 1 base from V and 4 bases from J, with 10 bases between. CDR1 SGHVS and CDR2 FQNEAQ come from the germline V gene. The CDR3 runs to 15 residues.

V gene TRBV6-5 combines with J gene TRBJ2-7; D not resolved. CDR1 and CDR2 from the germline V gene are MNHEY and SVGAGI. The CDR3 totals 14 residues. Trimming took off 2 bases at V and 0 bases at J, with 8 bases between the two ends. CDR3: CASSYGRSSYEQYF. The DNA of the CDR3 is TGTGCCAGCAGTTACGGCAGGAGCTCCTACGAGCAGTACTTC.

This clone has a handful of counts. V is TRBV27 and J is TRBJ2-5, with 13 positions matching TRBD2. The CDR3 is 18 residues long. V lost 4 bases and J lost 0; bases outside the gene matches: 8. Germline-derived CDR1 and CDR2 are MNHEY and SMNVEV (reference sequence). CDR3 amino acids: CASSSGLAGPTNQETQYF. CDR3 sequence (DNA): TGTGCCAGCAGTTCGGGACTAGCGGGGCCGACCAACCAAGAGACCCAGTACTTC.

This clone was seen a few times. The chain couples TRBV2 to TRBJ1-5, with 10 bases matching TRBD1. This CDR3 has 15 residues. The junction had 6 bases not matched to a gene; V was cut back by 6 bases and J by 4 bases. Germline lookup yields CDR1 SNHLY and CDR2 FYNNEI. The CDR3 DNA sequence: TGTGCCAGCAGCCGCGGACAGGGGGGAAATCAGCCCCAGCATTTT. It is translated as CASSRGQGGNQPQHF.

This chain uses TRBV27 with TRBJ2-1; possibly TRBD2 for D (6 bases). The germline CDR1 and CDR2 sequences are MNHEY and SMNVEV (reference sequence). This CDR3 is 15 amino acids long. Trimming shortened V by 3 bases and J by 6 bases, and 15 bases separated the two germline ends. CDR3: CASSLGRGYLNEQFF. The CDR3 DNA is TGTGCCAGCAGTTTGGGGCGGGGTTACCTCAATGAGCAGTTCTTC.